Listed here are 13 T cell receptor beta chains from one sample, sequenced in a study of T-cell reconstitution after alpha-beta-depleted transplantation in children. Preparation of the TCRbeta library used unique molecular identifiers. TCRdb reanalysed the PCR reads using MiXCR and keeps one entry per CDR3 protein. The sample carries approximately 400,000 distinct CDR3 sequences, around 9.9% recorded once. Here the sequenced sample was PBMCs from the stem cell graft donor, taken from the stem cell graft. These receptors came from a human donor who donated a stem cell graft to a child with acute myeloid leukemia.

This clonotype showed up many times. The chain combines TRBV21-1 with TRBJ2-7; the table's D call, TRBD1, has no DNA check behind it. TRBV21-1 is assigned pseudogene status. The CDR3 length is 18 residues. CDR3 DNA sequence: TGTGCCAGCCGCAAGGCCCCTTCAGGACAGGGGACCCCTGACGAGCAGTACTTC. Translated, it gives CASRKAPSGQGTPDEQYF.

This clonotype has ten or more counts. V is TRBV5-1 and J is TRBJ1-2; D is unclear. CDR1 is SGHRS and CDR2 is YFSETQ in the germline V gene. This CDR3 region has 15 residues. The V end was cut by 2 bases, the J end by 4 bases, with 15 bases between. CDR3: CASSFGDVYSYGYTF. The CDR3 DNA reads as TGCGCCAGCAGCTTCGGCGACGTCTATAGCTATGGCTACACCTTC.

This clonotype has at least ten counts. The chain has TRBV14 and TRBJ1-3; no reliable D call. The germline V gene encodes CDR1 SGHDN and CDR2 FVKESK. The CDR3 spans 13 residues. The V gene lost 6 bases and the J gene lost 3 bases, with 9 bases spanning the gap. The CDR3 protein is CASSRNFGNTIYF. The CDR3 region has the DNA TGTGCCAGCAGTCGAAACTTTGGAAACACCATATATTTT.

In this sample, this clonotype turned up a few times. The chain combines TRBV24-1 with TRBJ1-5; D not certain. V was cut by 4 bases and J by 4 bases, with 4 bases left in between. The germline CDR1 and CDR2 sequences are KGHDR and SFDVKD. The CDR3 runs 12 residues. The CDR3 DNA follows: TGTGCCACCAGTGACGGAAATCAGCCCCAGCATTTT. Its translation is CATSDGNQPQHF.

This clonotype was found a few times. The gene calls are TRBV7-6 and TRBJ2-1, with D possibly being TRBD1 (7 bases). Trimming removed 7 bases at V and 6 bases at J, with 16 bases between. CDR3 length: 14 residues. Germline V gene lookup returns CDR1 SGHVS and CDR2 FNYEAQ. The CDR3, as DNA: TGTGCCAGCACCTTCCGCCAGGGGGGCAATGAGCAGTTCTTC. It specifies CASTFRQGGNEQFF.

As concerns this clonotype: The germline gene is not matched at one end of the junction; a read error may be the cause. V usage is TRBV20-1 and J usage is TRBJ2-5; D is tentatively TRBD1 or TRBD2 (6 bases each). CDR1 is DFQATT and CDR2 is SNEGSKA in the germline V gene (reference sequence). CDR3 length equals 13 residues. CDR3 sequence (DNA): TGCAGTGTTAGAGGGGGGTCCATAGAGACCCAGTACTTC. It yields the protein CSVRGGSIETQYF.

This clonotype was seen at least ten times. The chain joins TRBV20-1 to TRBJ1-5, with 7 nucleotides matching TRBD1. The germline gives CDR1 DFQATT, CDR2 SNEGSKA (reference sequence). This CDR3 spans 16 amino acids. With V trimmed by 3 bases and J by 4 bases, 12 bases remained unmatched. This chain's CDR3 is CSASLPGTDRNQPQHF. CDR3 nucleotide sequence: TGCAGTGCTAGTCTCCCCGGGACAGATCGGAATCAGCCCCAGCATTTT.

The rearrangement uses TRBV12-3 or TRBV12-4 and TRBJ2-5, with 8 bases matching TRBD1. CDR3 length: 15 amino acids. V trimming: 7 bases; J trimming: 5 bases; junction bases outside the gene matches: 12. The CDR3 DNA follows: TGTGCCAGCACCACTGGCGACAGGGGCCATGAGACCCAGTACTTC. Translated: CASTTGDRGHETQYF.

In its sample, this clonotype was seen a few times. CDR3 coding DNA: TGTGCCAGCAGCTCGATGGGGGTGAACACTGAAGCTTTCTTT. Its protein is CASSSMGVNTEAFF. The chain links TRBV7-9 to TRBJ1-1; D possibly corresponds to TRBD1 (5 bases). The germline CDR1 and CDR2 sequences are SEHNR and FQNEAQ (reference sequence). V shed 4 bases and J shed 0 bases, with 9 bases lying between them. CDR3 length: 14 residues.

V is TRBV10-3 and J is TRBJ1-2; TRBD1 aligns across 7 bases. The CDR3 totals 16 residues. After removal of 10 bases from V and 5 bases from J, the junction contained 19 bases not matched to a gene. Germline CDR1 is ENHRY and CDR2 is SYGVKD. Here the CDR3 DNA reads TGTGCCAACATGGACCCGGACAGGCCGGTATCATATGGCTACACCTTC. Residues: CANMDPDRPVSYGYTF.

This clonotype showed up just a few times. The chain carries TRBV20-1 and TRBJ2-2, with TRBD1 identical over 7 bases. This CDR3 has 15 residues. Germline V gives CDR1 DFQATT, CDR2 SNEGSKA (reference sequence). Germline trimming cut 6 bases from V and 1 base from J; bases unmatched to any gene: 8. CDR3 loop: CSAEPGQRNTGELFF. The CDR3 region has the DNA TGCAGTGCCGAACCGGGACAGCGGAACACCGGGGAGCTGTTTTTT.

This clonotype was seen a handful of times. The rearrangement joins TRBV3-1 to TRBJ2-7; D unresolved. Deletions cut 1 base from V and 0 bases from J, with 4 bases between. Per germline, CDR1 LGHDT and CDR2 YNNKEL (reference sequence). This CDR3 is 13 amino acids long. CDR3 in DNA: TGTGCCAGCAGCCAAGGCGTCTCCTACGAGCAGTACGTC. Protein product: CASSQGVSYEQYV.

The rearrangement uses TRBV5-1 and TRBJ2-2; D uncertain. Trimming took off 0 bases at V and 2 bases at J, with 5 bases between the two ends. CDR1 is SGHRS, CDR2 YFSETQ, per germline. The CDR3 spans 14 residues. The CDR3 DNA sequence: TGCGCCAGCAGCTTGGTCTACAACACCGGGGAGCTGTTTTTT. Amino acids: CASSLVYNTGELFF.